The 2 T cell receptor beta chains given below trace back to one sample, sequenced in a study of identical twins (TCRdb year 2016). The library was built by means of 5' RACE. The reads were generated on an Illumina HiSeq 2000. Clones were called with MiXCR by TCRdb after fastp trimmed the public reads at Q25, and only in-frame beta chains were retained. Every distinct CDR3 protein forms one entry, paired with its most common genes and DNA. In this sample the table shows about 900,000 distinct CDR3 sequences, approximately 13% of which occur a single time. The ten largest clones add up to about 1.5% of the sample. The sample was also linked to a second study, of yellow fever vaccine responses in identical twins.

The source material was PBMCs. The receptors here all came from a young woman in good health.

The V call is TRBV20-1, the J call TRBJ1-6; maybe TRBD1 (5 bases). This CDR3 is built from 16 residues. V was clipped by 0 bases and J by 1 base, with 10 bases between them. In germline, CDR1 is DFQATT, CDR2 SNEGSKA (reference sequence). CDR3 region: CSAREGRRSYNSPLHF. Here the CDR3 DNA reads TGCAGTGCTAGAGAGGGGCGAAGGTCCTATAATTCACCCCTCCACTTT.

The rearrangement joins TRBV28 to TRBJ2-2; a weak D match, TRBD2 (7 bases). Germline CDR1 is MDHEN and CDR2 is SYDVKM. The CDR3 runs 13 residues. Deletions cut 6 bases from V and 5 bases from J, with 10 bases between. The CDR3 spells CASRGGVTGELFF. The CDR3 DNA reads as TGTGCCAGCAGAGGGGGGGTTACCGGGGAGCTGTTTTTT.